The 18 T cell receptor beta chains listed next were all sequenced from one sample in a study of precursors of human CD4 cytotoxic T cells. TCRdb recomputed calls from the reads with MiXCR, one row per CDR3 protein. The repertoire holds about 700 distinct CDR3 sequences, with over 15% as singletons. Bulk UMI-based sequencing covered sorted CD4+ central memory, effector memory, IL-7R-high and IL-7R-negative TEMRA subsets. The specimen sequenced was memory CD4+ T cells from blood (PBMCs). Source of these receptors: a human donor in good health.

This clonotype is termed large (0.1 to 1%). The V gene is TRBV12-3 or TRBV12-4, the J gene TRBJ1-5, with D tentatively TRBD1 (6 bases). Trimming took off 2 bases at V and 3 bases at J, with 11 bases between the two ends. The length of the CDR3 is 15 residues. The CDR3, as DNA: TGTGCCAGCAGTTTAAGGCAGGGGCCCAATCAGCCCCAGCATTTT. It codes for CASSLRQGPNQPQHF.

The chain combines TRBV12-3 or TRBV12-4 with TRBJ2-7; D possibly corresponds to TRBD2 (6 bases). The V gene lost 2 bases and the J gene lost 2 bases, with 13 bases spanning the gap. The CDR3 spans 15 residues. This CDR3 reads CASSLRGGPAYEQYF. CDR3 DNA: TGTGCCAGCAGTTTACGCGGAGGGCCGGCCTACGAGCAGTACTTC.

This clonotype has just a few counts. The rearrangement uses TRBV11-2 and TRBJ1-2, with unresolved D. V was pared by 5 bases and J by 1 base, with 20 bases between. Germline-derived CDR1 and CDR2 are SGHAT and FQNNGV. CDR3 size: 17 residues. For the CDR3, the DNA is TGTGCCAGCAGCCCCCGGACGGCCGACATACGTAACTATGGCTACACCTTC. This codes for CASSPRTADIRNYGYTF.

The chain carries TRBV11-2 and TRBJ1-2, with D possibly TRBD1 on 6 matching bases. Germline CDR1 SGHAT, CDR2 FQNNGV. This CDR3 is 14 amino acids long. V was pared by 0 bases and J by 7 bases, with 12 bases between. This CDR3 reads CASSLDGGARGYTF. The DNA of the CDR3 is TGTGCCAGCAGCTTAGATGGGGGGGCACGTGGCTACACCTTC.

Sample share makes this clonotype large. This chain connects TRBV6-5 to TRBJ2-4; 8 bases are shared with TRBD1. This CDR3 spans 13 amino acids. Germline-derived CDR1 and CDR2 are MNHEY and SVGAGI. With 9 bases clipped from V and 1 base from J, the junction kept 2 bases outside the gene matches. CDR3 region: CASRQGAKNIQYF. CDR3 coding DNA: TGTGCCAGTCGACAGGGGGCCAAAAACATTCAGTACTTC.

This clonotype is large (0.1 to 1%) within its sample. The chain couples TRBV5-8 to TRBJ2-7; the match to TRBD1 covers 7 bases. Losses at the gene ends were 2 bases for V and 2 bases for J; bases not matched to a gene: 4. Germline V lookup: CDR1 SGHTS, CDR2 YDEGEE. This CDR3 contains 14 residues. The CDR3 nucleotides are TGTGCCAGCAGCTTACGGGACAGAACCTACGAGCAGTACTTC. Translation: CASSLRDRTYEQYF.

This clonotype is classed as large. V usage is TRBV29-1 and J usage is TRBJ2-5; D is unresolved. The CDR3 loop spans 12 amino acids. In germline, CDR1 is SQVTM, CDR2 ANQGSEA. V was cut by 0 bases and J by 2 bases, with 4 bases left in between. CDR3 in DNA: TGCAGCGTTGAAGAACAGCAAGAGACCCAGTACTTC. Encoded protein: CSVEEQQETQYF.

The genes are TRBV5-1 and TRBJ2-1; 7 nucleotides align to TRBD1. This CDR3 comprises 15 residues. V trimming: 3 bases; J trimming: 0 bases; junction bases outside the gene matches: 3. CDR1 is SGHRS and CDR2 is YFSETQ in the germline V gene. The CDR3 is CASSSGQHSYNEQFF. In DNA, the CDR3 is TGCGCCAGCAGCTCGGGACAGCACTCCTACAATGAGCAGTTCTTC. Complete variable domain (other parts from reference TRBV5-1 and TRBJ2-1): KAGVTQTPRYLIKTRGQQVTLSCSPISGHRSVSWYQQTPGQGLQFLFEYFSETQRNKGNFPGRFSGRQFSNSRSEMNVSTLELGDSALYLCASSSGQHSYNEQFFGPGTRLTVL.

The chain combines TRBV4-2 with TRBJ2-7; 13 nucleotides agree with TRBD2. CDR3 size: 17 residues. The ends lost 0 bases at V and 2 bases at J; junction bases unmatched: 4. CDR1 and CDR2 from the germline V gene are LGHNA and YNFKEQ. The CDR3 DNA reads as TGTGCCAGCAGCCAAGATAAGGGGACTAGCGGGGCCTACGAGCAGTACTTC. This sequence encodes CASSQDKGTSGAYEQYF.

This clonotype was detected only a few times. The V call is TRBV11-2, the J call TRBJ2-5; D not resolved. The V gene lost 5 bases and the J gene lost 6 bases, with 19 bases spanning the gap. This CDR3 contains 15 residues. Germline V gene sequence: CDR1 SGHAT, CDR2 FQNNGV. Here the CDR3 reads CASSPEARALKTQYF. DNA of the CDR3: TGTGCCAGCAGCCCAGAGGCTAGGGCCTTAAAGACCCAGTACTTC. The full variable domain, completed using reference TRBV11-2 and TRBJ2-5, is EAGVAQSPRYKIIEKRQSVAFWCNPISGHATLYWYQQILGQGPKLLIQFQNNGVVDDSQLPKDRFSAERLKGVDSTLKIQPAKLEDSAVYLCASSPEARALKTQYFGPGTRLLVL.

This clonotype was found a few times. V usage is TRBV7-2 and J usage is TRBJ2-1; weak D call: TRBD2 (6 bases). The V gene lost 5 bases and the J gene lost 4 bases, with 21 bases spanning the gap. Per the germline V gene, CDR1 is SGHTA and CDR2 is FQGNSA. The CDR3 has 17 amino acids. The CDR3 DNA sequence: TGTGCCAGCAGCCCAAGTCCCCAGCGGGCCCCATACAATGAGCAGTTCTTC. Encoded protein: CASSPSPQRAPYNEQFF.

This clonotype was seen a few times. This chain uses TRBV6-5 with TRBJ1-5; D perhaps matches TRBD1 (5 bases). The CDR3 is made up of 14 amino acids. Germline V gene lookup returns CDR1 MNHEY and CDR2 SVGAGI. Trimming took 0 bases from V and 3 from J, leaving 6 bases between them. In DNA, the CDR3 is TGTGCCAGCAGTTACTCCAGGGACAATCAGCCCCAGCATTTT. This encodes CASSYSRDNQPQHF.

The V call is TRBV11-2, the J call TRBJ2-7; a weak D match, TRBD1 (5 bases). The germline CDR1 and CDR2 sequences are SGHAT and FQNNGV. V was cut by 3 bases and J by 5 bases, with 11 bases left in between. CDR3 length: 13 amino acids. CDR3 loop: CASSFAGLNEQYF. The CDR3 coding sequence is TGTGCCAGCAGCTTCGCAGGGTTGAACGAGCAGTACTTC. Drawing the rest from reference TRBV11-2 and TRBJ2-7, the complete variable domain is EAGVAQSPRYKIIEKRQSVAFWCNPISGHATLYWYQQILGQGPKLLIQFQNNGVVDDSQLPKDRFSAERLKGVDSTLKIQPAKLEDSAVYLCASSFAGLNEQYFGPGTRLTVT.

As concerns this clonotype: A clone one base away is much larger, so this may be a read error. This rearrangement joins TRBV2 to TRBJ2-7, with D unclear. The length of the CDR3 is 13 residues. Germline CDR1 and CDR2: SNHLY and FYNNEI. The CDR3 region has the DNA TGTACCAGCAGTGATACAGCCATCCCCCAGCAGTACTTC. It yields the protein CTSSDTAIPQQYF.

Sample share makes this clonotype large (0.1 to 1%). The rearrangement joins TRBV3-1 to TRBJ2-2; 13 bases align to TRBD2. The germline V gene encodes CDR1 LGHDT and CDR2 YNNKEL (reference sequence). Germline trimming cut 4 bases from V and 1 base from J; bases unmatched to any gene: 9. The CDR3 runs to 19 residues. The CDR3 loop is CASSPPRLAGGRNTGELFF. The CDR3 DNA is TGTGCCAGCAGCCCCCCTCGACTAGCGGGAGGCCGGAACACCGGGGAGCTGTTTTTT.

This clonotype qualifies as large. The CDR3 reads CASSLLLRVEGKYEQFF. The CDR3 bases are TGTGCCAGCAGTCTCTTATTACGGGTAGAGGGAAAATATGAGCAGTTCTTC. The genes are TRBV6-5 and TRBJ2-1; perhaps TRBD2 as D (5 bases). Trimming stripped 5 bases from V and 8 bases from J, with 25 bases between. The CDR3 totals 17 residues. The germline CDR1 and CDR2 sequences are MNHEY and SVGAGI.

By share, this clonotype counts as large. The chain recombines TRBV20-1 with TRBJ2-1; D may be TRBD2 (6 bases). V was pared by 2 bases and J by 6 bases, with 17 bases between. This CDR3 is 15 amino acids long. The V gene's germline CDR1 is DFQATT and CDR2 SNEGSKA (reference sequence). The CDR3 DNA reads TGCAGTGCTAGACCTCGGAGGGCCGGGGGCAATGAGCAGTTCTTC. The encoded protein is CSARPRRAGGNEQFF.

This clonotype is large. The chain combines TRBV3-1 with TRBJ2-1; no clear D. In germline, CDR1 is LGHDT, CDR2 YNNKEL (reference sequence). V was shortened by 4 bases and J by 8 bases, with 6 bases between the two germline ends. The CDR3 length is 11 residues. The CDR3, as DNA: TGTGCCAGCAGCCGTACCGATGAGCAGTTCTTC. Protein product: CASSRTDEQFF.